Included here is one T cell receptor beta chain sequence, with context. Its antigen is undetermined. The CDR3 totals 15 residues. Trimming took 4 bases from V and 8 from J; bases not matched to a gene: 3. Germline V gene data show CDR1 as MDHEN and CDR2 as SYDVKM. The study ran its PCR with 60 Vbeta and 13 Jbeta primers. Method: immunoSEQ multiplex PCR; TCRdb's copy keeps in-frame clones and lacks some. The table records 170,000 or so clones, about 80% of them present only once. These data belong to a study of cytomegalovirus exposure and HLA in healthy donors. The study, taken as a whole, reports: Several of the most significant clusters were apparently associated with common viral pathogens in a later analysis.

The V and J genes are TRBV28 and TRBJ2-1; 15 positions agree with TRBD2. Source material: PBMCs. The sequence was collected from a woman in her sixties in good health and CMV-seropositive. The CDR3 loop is CASSSGLAGGYEQFF. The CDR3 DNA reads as TGTGCCAGCAGTTCCGGACTAGCGGGAGGGTATGAGCAGTTCTTC.